The TCR beta chain described here comes from a study of response to subunit inactivated influenza vaccine. Study results and caveats: Only a handful of new T cells, the authors suggested, are recruited with each seasonal influenza vaccination.

As regards this clonotype: Antigen unknown.

Using its own MiXCR run on the RT-PCR reads, TCRdb lists one record per CDR3 protein. In the table there are approximately 730,000 distinct CDR3 sequences, roughly 13% of which are singletons. This CDR3 is 16 amino acids long. V shed 6 bases and J shed 6 bases, with 22 bases lying between them. The germline CDR1 and CDR2 sequences are MNHEY and SVGEGT. This material consisted of PBMCs from blood, taken around two weeks before vaccination. V is TRBV6-2 or TRBV6-3 and J is TRBJ2-3; D may be TRBD1 or TRBD2 (5 bases each). The TCR was taken from a man aged 50 to 60 who received an inactivated influenza vaccine. The CDR3 coding sequence is TGTGCCAGCAGATCTCGACGGCTCCGAGGGGCGGATACGCAGTATTTT. Its protein product is CASRSRRLRGADTQYF.